A selection of T cell receptor beta chains follows, all from one sample in a study of shared clonotypes between healthy human individuals. Assay used: immunoSEQ multiplex PCR; TCRdb lists only in-frame clones, some missing. The top ten clones hold about 1.1% of a sample with just over 2,000,000 clones, approximately 95% of them seen once. Sequenced material: naive CD8+ T cells sorted from blood. Source of these receptors: a man aged 18 to 29 in good health. Both conserved end residues are part of each CDR3. Fields, in order: J gene, D gene, V gene, clone size, CDR3 length, CDR3 protein, CDR3 DNA. A D gene is named only where the DNA matches it firmly. Rows may omit the clone size; those that give it use once, few, many or a size class.

J gene: TRBJ2-1
D gene: NA
V gene: TRBV10-3
clone size: NA
CDR3 length: 11
CDR3 protein: CAISEGLEQFF
CDR3 DNA: TGTGCCATCAGTGAGGGGCTCGAGCAGTTCTTC

J gene: TRBJ1-1
D gene: NA
V gene: TRBV28
clone size: NA
CDR3 length: 13
CDR3 protein: CASSVMGFTEAFF
CDR3 DNA: TGTGCCAGCAGTGTAATGGGGTTCACTGAAGCTTTCTTT

J gene: TRBJ2-5
D gene: TRBD1
V gene: TRBV27
clone size: NA
CDR3 length: 15
CDR3 protein: CASSPVTGDRETQYF
CDR3 DNA: TGTGCCAGCAGCCCAGTCACAGGGGACCGGGAGACCCAGTACTTC

J gene: TRBJ2-7
D gene: TRBD1
V gene: TRBV7-9
clone size: NA
CDR3 length: 13
CDR3 protein: CASSPRGPYEQYF
CDR3 DNA: TGTGCCAGCAGCCCCAGGGGGCCCTACGAGCAGTACTTC

J gene: TRBJ1-3
D gene: TRBD1
V gene: TRBV4-1
clone size: NA
CDR3 length: 18
CDR3 protein: CASSQAKQGLSSGNTIYF
CDR3 DNA: TGCGCCAGCAGCCAAGCAAAACAGGGGCTATCCTCTGGAAACACCATATATTTT

J gene: TRBJ1-2
D gene: TRBD1
V gene: TRBV5-4
clone size: NA
CDR3 length: 13
CDR3 protein: CASSSTGDYGYTF
CDR3 DNA: TGTGCCAGCAGCAGCACAGGGGACTATGGCTACACCTTC

J gene: TRBJ2-7
D gene: TRBD1
V gene: TRBV7-9
clone size: NA
CDR3 length: 17
CDR3 protein: CASSPRTPGQGAYEQYF
CDR3 DNA: TGTGCCAGCAGCCCTCGAACCCCGGGACAGGGGGCCTACGAGCAGTACTTC

J gene: TRBJ2-1
D gene: NA
V gene: TRBV5-1
clone size: NA
CDR3 length: 11
CDR3 protein: CASLGGVEQFF
CDR3 DNA: TGCGCCAGCTTGGGGGGAGTTGAACAGTTCTTC

J gene: TRBJ2-7
D gene: TRBD2
V gene: TRBV27
clone size: NA
CDR3 length: 16
CDR3 protein: CASSPSWGGEVYEQYF
CDR3 DNA: TGTGCCAGCAGCCCCTCCTGGGGAGGGGAGGTATACGAGCAGTACTTC

J gene: TRBJ2-7
D gene: NA
V gene: TRBV13
clone size: NA
CDR3 length: 13
CDR3 protein: CASGDRNSYEQYF
CDR3 DNA: TGTGCCAGCGGCGACAGGAACTCCTACGAGCAGTACTTC

J gene: TRBJ2-5
D gene: TRBD2
V gene: TRBV7-2
clone size: NA
CDR3 length: 16
CDR3 protein: CASSPRVAGEGETQYF
CDR3 DNA: TGTGCCAGCAGCCCCCGGGTAGCGGGAGAAGGAGAGACCCAGTACTTC

J gene: TRBJ2-7
D gene: TRBD1
V gene: TRBV4-1
clone size: NA
CDR3 length: 15
CDR3 protein: CASRTGDWVAYEQYF
CDR3 DNA: TGCGCCAGCAGGACAGGGGATTGGGTCGCCTACGAGCAGTACTTC

J gene: TRBJ2-1
D gene: NA
V gene: TRBV28
clone size: NA
CDR3 length: 13
CDR3 protein: CAISGGVGDEQFF
CDR3 DNA: TGTGCCATCTCAGGGGGGGTTGGCGATGAGCAGTTCTTC

J gene: TRBJ1-4
D gene: NA
V gene: TRBV4-1
clone size: NA
CDR3 length: 14
CDR3 protein: CASSQPGGGGKLFF
CDR3 DNA: TGCGCCAGCAGCCAACCGGGCGGGGGAGGAAAACTGTTTTTT

J gene: TRBJ2-1
D gene: NA
V gene: TRBV7-9
clone size: NA
CDR3 length: 11
CDR3 protein: CASSVNNEQFF
CDR3 DNA: TGTGCCAGCAGCGTCAACAATGAGCAGTTCTTC

J gene: TRBJ2-1
D gene: NA
V gene: TRBV18
clone size: NA
CDR3 length: 14
CDR3 protein: CASSGRSSYNEQFF
CDR3 DNA: TGTGCCAGCTCCGGACGGAGCTCCTACAATGAGCAGTTCTTC

J gene: TRBJ1-2
D gene: NA
V gene: TRBV4-1
clone size: NA
CDR3 length: 16
CDR3 protein: CASSQIGLGQSYGYTF
CDR3 DNA: TGCGCCAGCAGCCAGATAGGGCTAGGCCAATCGTATGGCTACACCTTC

J gene: TRBJ2-3
D gene: TRBD2
V gene: TRBV9
clone size: once
CDR3 length: 17
CDR3 protein: CASSVGSSGGITDTQYF
CDR3 DNA: TGTGCCAGCAGCGTAGGTAGTAGCGGGGGGATCACAGATACGCAGTATTTT

J gene: TRBJ1-2
D gene: NA
V gene: TRBV5-4
clone size: NA
CDR3 length: 15
CDR3 protein: CASSTTPGELSGYTF
CDR3 DNA: TGTGCCAGCAGCACGACCCCCGGGGAGCTGAGCGGCTACACCTTC

J gene: TRBJ2-1
D gene: NA
V gene: TRBV9
clone size: NA
CDR3 length: 13
CDR3 protein: CASSWSSYNEQFF
CDR3 DNA: TGTGCCAGCAGCTGGAGCTCCTACAATGAGCAGTTCTTC

J gene: TRBJ2-7
D gene: TRBD2
V gene: TRBV13
clone size: NA
CDR3 length: 14
CDR3 protein: CASRERTSTVEQYF
CDR3 DNA: TGTGCCAGCAGGGAGAGGACTAGTACCGTCGAGCAGTACTTC

J gene: TRBJ2-7
D gene: NA
V gene: TRBV27
clone size: once
CDR3 length: 15
CDR3 protein: CASSFLGMVGNEQYF
CDR3 DNA: TGTGCCAGCAGTTTCTTGGGGATGGTTGGCAACGAGCAGTACTTC

J gene: TRBJ2-1
D gene: NA
V gene: TRBV2
clone size: NA
CDR3 length: 17
CDR3 protein: CASDGDRWREGYNEQFF
CDR3 DNA: TGTGCCAGCGATGGGGACAGGTGGCGGGAGGGATACAATGAGCAGTTCTTC

J gene: TRBJ2-1
D gene: TRBD2
V gene: TRBV11-2
clone size: NA
CDR3 length: 16
CDR3 protein: CASSSSGLSSYNEQFF
CDR3 DNA: TGTGCCAGCAGTTCTAGCGGGCTTAGCTCCTACAATGAGCAGTTCTTC

J gene: TRBJ2-2
D gene: NA
V gene: TRBV7-9
clone size: NA
CDR3 length: 17
CDR3 protein: CASSLPESGGGTGELFF
CDR3 DNA: TGTGCCAGCAGCTTACCTGAAAGCGGAGGGGGCACCGGGGAGCTGTTTTTT

J gene: TRBJ2-1
D gene: NA
V gene: TRBV6-5
clone size: NA
CDR3 length: 13
CDR3 protein: CASSLGLSDEQFF
CDR3 DNA: TGTGCCAGCAGTTTGGGGCTAAGCGATGAGCAGTTCTTC

J gene: TRBJ1-2
D gene: NA
V gene: TRBV28
clone size: NA
CDR3 length: 13
CDR3 protein: CASRDGKIYGYTF
CDR3 DNA: TGTGCCAGCAGGGACGGGAAAATCTATGGCTACACCTTC

J gene: TRBJ2-1
D gene: TRBD2
V gene: TRBV9
clone size: NA
CDR3 length: 14
CDR3 protein: CASSYSGGADEQFF
CDR3 DNA: TGTGCCAGCAGCTATAGCGGGGGGGCTGATGAGCAGTTCTTC

J gene: TRBJ1-5
D gene: NA
V gene: TRBV15
clone size: once
CDR3 length: 19
CDR3 protein: CATSRDQGILSGRNQPQHF
CDR3 DNA: TGTGCCACCAGCAGAGATCAGGGAATTCTAAGCGGGCGCAATCAGCCCCAGCATTTT

J gene: TRBJ2-5
D gene: NA
V gene: TRBV7-9
clone size: NA
CDR3 length: 12
CDR3 protein: CASSLAPETQYF
CDR3 DNA: TGTGCCAGCAGCTTAGCGCCAGAGACCCAGTACTTC

J gene: TRBJ2-1
D gene: NA
V gene: TRBV25-1
clone size: NA
CDR3 length: 14
CDR3 protein: CASSEWGNYNEQFF
CDR3 DNA: TGTGCCAGCAGTGAATGGGGCAACTACAATGAGCAGTTCTTC

J gene: TRBJ1-1
D gene: TRBD1
V gene: TRBV7-9
clone size: once
CDR3 length: 14
CDR3 protein: CASSPATGDTEAFF
CDR3 DNA: TGTGCCAGCAGCCCCGCGACAGGGGATACTGAAGCTTTCTTT

J gene: TRBJ2-3
D gene: NA
V gene: TRBV5-6
clone size: NA
CDR3 length: 13
CDR3 protein: CASSLGPSDTQYF
CDR3 DNA: TGTGCCAGCAGCTTGGGTCCCTCAGATACGCAGTATTTT

J gene: TRBJ1-1
D gene: NA
V gene: TRBV10-3
clone size: NA
CDR3 length: 14
CDR3 protein: CAISVQFMTPEAFF
CDR3 DNA: TGTGCCATCAGTGTTCAGTTTATGACCCCTGAAGCTTTCTTT

J gene: TRBJ2-7
D gene: TRBD1
V gene: TRBV4-1
clone size: NA
CDR3 length: 16
CDR3 protein: CASSQETGAGTYEQYF
CDR3 DNA: TGCGCCAGCAGCCAAGAGACAGGGGCCGGGACCTACGAGCAGTACTTC

J gene: TRBJ2-7
D gene: NA
V gene: TRBV21-1
clone size: NA
CDR3 length: 16
CDR3 protein: CASSKWLGWSSYEQYF
CDR3 DNA: TGTGCCAGCAGCAAATGGCTGGGGTGGAGCTCCTACGAGCAGTACTTC

J gene: TRBJ2-7
D gene: NA
V gene: TRBV19
clone size: NA
CDR3 length: 14
CDR3 protein: CASSIDLWLDEQYF
CDR3 DNA: TGTGCCAGTAGTATAGACCTTTGGTTGGACGAGCAGTACTTC

J gene: TRBJ2-7
D gene: NA
V gene: TRBV7-8
clone size: NA
CDR3 length: 15
CDR3 protein: CASSLLDETFYEQYF
CDR3 DNA: TGTGCCAGCAGCTTACTTGACGAAACGTTCTACGAGCAGTACTTC

J gene: TRBJ2-7
D gene: NA
V gene: TRBV2
clone size: NA
CDR3 length: 13
CDR3 protein: CASSGAWNYEQYF
CDR3 DNA: TGTGCCAGCAGCGGGGCCTGGAACTACGAGCAGTACTTC

J gene: TRBJ2-2
D gene: TRBD2
V gene: TRBV7-6
clone size: once
CDR3 length: 14
CDR3 protein: CASSLSSGGGELFF
CDR3 DNA: TGTGCCAGCAGCTTGTCTAGCGGGGGCGGGGAGCTGTTTTTT

J gene: TRBJ2-7
D gene: NA
V gene: TRBV7-8
clone size: once
CDR3 length: 13
CDR3 protein: CASSFYTAYEQYF
CDR3 DNA: TGTGCCAGCAGCTTCTACACAGCCTACGAGCAGTACTTC

J gene: TRBJ2-2
D gene: TRBD2
V gene: TRBV15
clone size: NA
CDR3 length: 18
CDR3 protein: CATSRALAGGPVNGELFF
CDR3 DNA: TGTGCCACCAGCAGAGCTCTAGCGGGAGGGCCGGTTAACGGGGAGCTGTTTTTT

J gene: TRBJ2-3
D gene: TRBD2
V gene: TRBV28
clone size: NA
CDR3 length: 15
CDR3 protein: CASSLTSGGADTQYF
CDR3 DNA: TGTGCCAGCAGTCTAACTAGCGGGGGGGCAGATACGCAGTATTTT

J gene: TRBJ2-1
D gene: NA
V gene: TRBV6-5
clone size: NA
CDR3 length: 15
CDR3 protein: CASSYSSRGDNEQFF
CDR3 DNA: TGTGCCAGCAGTTACTCGAGTAGGGGGGATAATGAGCAGTTCTTC

J gene: TRBJ2-1
D gene: NA
V gene: TRBV2
clone size: NA
CDR3 length: 11
CDR3 protein: CASSGPPEQFF
CDR3 DNA: TGTGCCAGCAGTGGGCCTCCAGAGCAGTTCTTC

J gene: TRBJ2-1
D gene: TRBD1
V gene: TRBV4-1
clone size: NA
CDR3 length: 15
CDR3 protein: CASSQVQGAGNEQFF
CDR3 DNA: TGCGCCAGCAGCCAAGTACAGGGGGCGGGGAATGAGCAGTTCTTC

J gene: TRBJ2-7
D gene: TRBD1
V gene: TRBV5-1
clone size: NA
CDR3 length: 15
CDR3 protein: CASSLRQGISYEQYF
CDR3 DNA: TGCGCCAGCAGCTTAAGACAGGGGATTTCCTACGAGCAGTACTTC

J gene: TRBJ2-2
D gene: NA
V gene: TRBV27
clone size: NA
CDR3 length: 16
CDR3 protein: CASSPSWGDSTGELFF
CDR3 DNA: TGTGCCAGCAGCCCCAGTTGGGGAGACAGCACCGGGGAGCTGTTTTTT

J gene: TRBJ2-7
D gene: TRBD1
V gene: TRBV11-2
clone size: once
CDR3 length: 15
CDR3 protein: CASSGQGPGYYEQYF
CDR3 DNA: TGTGCCAGCAGCGGACAGGGGCCGGGCTACTACGAGCAGTACTTC

J gene: TRBJ2-5
D gene: NA
V gene: TRBV6-5
clone size: NA
CDR3 length: 14
CDR3 protein: CASRPQGFEETQYF
CDR3 DNA: TGTGCCAGCAGGCCCCAGGGTTTCGAAGAGACCCAGTACTTC

J gene: TRBJ2-2
D gene: NA
V gene: TRBV13
clone size: once
CDR3 length: 16
CDR3 protein: CASSLGARGGTGELFF
CDR3 DNA: TGTGCCAGCAGTTTGGGAGCCCGAGGTGGGACCGGGGAGCTGTTTTTT

J gene: TRBJ1-6
D gene: NA
V gene: TRBV7-2
clone size: NA
CDR3 length: 16
CDR3 protein: CASSLGRSSYNSPLHF
CDR3 DNA: TGTGCCAGCAGCTTAGGAAGGAGCTCCTATAATTCACCCCTCCACTTT

J gene: TRBJ2-1
D gene: TRBD2
V gene: TRBV18
clone size: NA
CDR3 length: 19
CDR3 protein: CASSPWTSGGDTTYNEQFF
CDR3 DNA: TGTGCCAGCTCACCATGGACTAGCGGGGGAGACACAACCTACAATGAGCAGTTCTTC

J gene: TRBJ2-3
D gene: TRBD1
V gene: TRBV27
clone size: NA
CDR3 length: 14
CDR3 protein: CASSADRGTDTQYF
CDR3 DNA: TGTGCCAGCAGTGCGGACAGGGGCACAGATACGCAGTATTTT

J gene: TRBJ1-3
D gene: NA
V gene: TRBV5-6
clone size: NA
CDR3 length: 16
CDR3 protein: CASSFPQGVTGNTIYF
CDR3 DNA: TGTGCCAGCAGCTTTCCCCAAGGTGTAACTGGAAACACCATATATTTT

J gene: TRBJ2-1
D gene: NA
V gene: TRBV14
clone size: NA
CDR3 length: 15
CDR3 protein: CASSHFEDSYNEQFF
CDR3 DNA: TGTGCCAGCAGCCATTTTGAAGACTCCTACAATGAGCAGTTCTTC

J gene: TRBJ2-5
D gene: NA
V gene: TRBV6-1
clone size: NA
CDR3 length: 13
CDR3 protein: CASSDLGKETQYF
CDR3 DNA: TGTGCCAGCAGTGATCTGGGGAAAGAGACCCAGTACTTC

J gene: TRBJ1-2
D gene: NA
V gene: TRBV27
clone size: NA
CDR3 length: 16
CDR3 protein: CASSLIGTKPTHGYTF
CDR3 DNA: TGTGCCAGCAGTTTAATAGGGACAAAGCCCACCCATGGCTACACCTTC

J gene: TRBJ1-1
D gene: NA
V gene: TRBV4-1
clone size: NA
CDR3 length: 16
CDR3 protein: CASSQASPGARTEAFF
CDR3 DNA: TGCGCCAGCAGCCAAGCCTCCCCAGGGGCGCGTACTGAAGCTTTCTTT

J gene: TRBJ2-1
D gene: NA
V gene: TRBV5-4
clone size: NA
CDR3 length: 16
CDR3 protein: CASSLPRWGIYNEQFF
CDR3 DNA: TGTGCCAGCAGCCTGCCCAGGTGGGGGATCTACAATGAGCAGTTCTTC